Below, one T cell receptor beta chain is given with its context. Its antigen is undetermined. Here the CDR3 omits its conserved ending phenylalanine or tryptophan, so a read error is the likely source. The record originates from a study of breast tumors, draining lymph nodes, adjacent tissues. Overall study findings and caveats: Luminal-like breast cancer showed significantly greater tumor-nontumor repertoire similarity than basal-like breast cancer did. Findings are consistent with lymph node origin and intratumoral expansion of most tumor T cells. Compared with lymph nodes, tumors were less diverse; compared with nontumor tissue, more.

Samples came from axillary lymph nodes draining the breast cancer. In germline, CDR1 is SEHNR, CDR2 FQNEAQ (reference sequence). This CDR3 spans 14 amino acids. MiXCR was run by TCRdb on the multiplex PCR reads, yielding one entry per CDR3 protein. This table holds fewer than 140,000 distinct CDR3 sequences, about 29% found once. The sequence was collected from a female donor with breast cancer. Some clones in this sample may be carry-over from other donors' samples. This chain connects TRBV7-9 to TRBJ2-7; TRBD1 aligns across 7 bases. The sample comprised axillary lymph node tissue. The CDR3 reads CASQETGIEYEQYL. As DNA, the CDR3 is TGCGCCAGCCAAGAGACAGGGATAGAATACGAGCAGTACCTC.